These 9 T cell receptor beta chains were sequenced from one sample in a study of memory CD4+ T cells and cytomegalovirus serostatus (dated by TCRdb to the late 2010s). The library was made by the immunoSEQ multiplex PCR assay. TCRdb retrieved this table from immuneACCESS and kept in-frame rearrangements only. Not all clones are present; in checked studies, unresolved V genes account for under half, and no reason is known for the remainder. This sample is represented by 45,000 or so clones; 79% of them were singletons. Of the sample, approximately 1.2% is held by the ten largest clones. A FACSAria II was used to sort memory CD4+ T cells, defined as single viable CD3+CD4+CD8-CD45RO+ cells. The sample comprised memory CD4+ T cells from blood. These receptors all stem from an adult in good health and CMV-seronegative.

This chain connects TRBV4-1 to TRBJ2-1; 10 positions match TRBD2. The length of the CDR3 is 19 residues. Germline lookup yields CDR1 MGHRA and CDR2 YSYEKL. The trim removed 4 bases at V and 10 bases at J, leaving 22 bases unmatched. As DNA, the CDR3 is TGCGCCAGCAGCCGGCTGATTGCCCCCACTAGCGGGGCCGCCCACGAGCAGTTCTTC. This translates into CASSRLIAPTSGAAHEQFF.

This sequence joins TRBV9 and TRBJ2-1; TRBD1 aligns across 12 bases. The trim removed 4 bases at V and 9 bases at J, leaving 8 bases unmatched. This CDR3 has 15 residues. Germline V gene lookup returns CDR1 SGDLS and CDR2 YYNGEE. As DNA, the CDR3 is TGTGCCAGCAGCCCTAATCCGGGACAGGGGGCTGAGCAGTTCTTC. Translated: CASSPNPGQGAEQFF. The variable domain in full, with the rest retrieved from reference TRBV9 and TRBJ2-1, is DSGVTQTPKHLITATGQRVTLRCSPRSGDLSVYWYQQSLDQGLQFLIQYYNGEERAKGNILERFSAQQFPDLHSELNLSSLELGDSALYFCASSPNPGQGAEQFFGPGTRLTVL.

This chain links TRBV6-5 with TRBJ2-7; the match to TRBD1 covers 9 bases. The ends lost 6 bases at V and 3 bases at J; junction bases unmatched: 9. The CDR3 loop spans 15 amino acids. Germline V CDR1 and CDR2: MNHEY, SVGAGI. The CDR3, as DNA: TGTGCCAGCAGATCACCGGGACAGGGAATCTACGAGCAGTACTTC. Its protein is CASRSPGQGIYEQYF.

V usage is TRBV6-1 and J usage is TRBJ2-1; D is possibly TRBD2 (5 bases). V shed 7 bases and J shed 5 bases, with 15 bases lying between them. Germline CDR1 and CDR2: MNHNS and SASEGT. CDR3 length equals 14 residues. The CDR3 here is CASTVSTGNNEQFF. CDR3 coding DNA: TGTGCCAGCACTGTCTCGACGGGGAACAATGAGCAGTTCTTC.

J is TRBJ2-1 and V is TRBV9, with D tentatively TRBD2 (5 bases). The V end was cut by 0 bases, the J end by 8 bases, with 12 bases between. The germline CDR1 and CDR2 sequences are SGDLS and YYNGEE. The CDR3 is 14 residues long. CDR3 sequence: CASSVGSAGDEQFF. CDR3 DNA sequence: TGTGCCAGCAGCGTAGGGTCGGCGGGCGATGAGCAGTTCTTC.

The rearrangement joins TRBV6-5 to TRBJ1-1, with a possible D match to TRBD1 (6 bases). The CDR3 covers 14 residues. The V gene lost 5 bases and the J gene lost 4 bases, with 14 bases spanning the gap. Germline CDR1 and CDR2: MNHEY and SVGAGI. The CDR3, as DNA: TGTGCCAGCAGTCTAAGGGGGGGCGGCACTGAAGCTTTCTTT. It is translated as CASSLRGGGTEAFF.

V and J are TRBV19 and TRBJ1-1; weak D call: TRBD1 (6 bases). V lost 8 bases to trimming and J lost 4 bases, with 17 bases between them. The CDR3 has 14 amino acids. Germline V gene lookup returns CDR1 LNHDA and CDR2 SQIVND (reference sequence). The CDR3 DNA sequence: TGTGCCAGTCAGTCAAACAGGGATAGCACTGAAGCTTTCTTT. It specifies CASQSNRDSTEAFF.

This clone has a single count. J is TRBJ2-7 and V is TRBV18, with 14 positions matching TRBD2. J gave up 3 bases and V 0 bases, and 10 bases lay outside the gene matches. The germline V gene has CDR1 KGHSH and CDR2 LQKENI. There are 19 residues in the CDR3. This CDR3 is CASSPPRTGTSGRIYEQYF. The DNA of the CDR3 is TGTGCCAGCTCACCACCCCGCACGGGGACTAGCGGGAGAATCTACGAGCAGTACTTC.

This clone was recorded only once. This chain connects TRBV5-1 to TRBJ2-1; 8 nucleotides match TRBD2. In germline, CDR1 is SGHRS, CDR2 YFSETQ. The ends lost 4 bases at V and 3 bases at J; junction bases unmatched: 15. The CDR3 is 18 residues long. The CDR3 loop is CASSPEPLGLGDYNEQFF. CDR3 bases: TGCGCCAGCAGCCCGGAACCGTTGGGACTAGGGGACTACAATGAGCAGTTCTTC. Full variable domain (outside the CDR3, taken from reference TRBV5-1 and TRBJ2-1): KAGVTQTPRYLIKTRGQQVTLSCSPISGHRSVSWYQQTPGQGLQFLFEYFSETQRNKGNFPGRFSGRQFSNSRSEMNVSTLELGDSALYLCASSPEPLGLGDYNEQFFGPGTRLTVL.